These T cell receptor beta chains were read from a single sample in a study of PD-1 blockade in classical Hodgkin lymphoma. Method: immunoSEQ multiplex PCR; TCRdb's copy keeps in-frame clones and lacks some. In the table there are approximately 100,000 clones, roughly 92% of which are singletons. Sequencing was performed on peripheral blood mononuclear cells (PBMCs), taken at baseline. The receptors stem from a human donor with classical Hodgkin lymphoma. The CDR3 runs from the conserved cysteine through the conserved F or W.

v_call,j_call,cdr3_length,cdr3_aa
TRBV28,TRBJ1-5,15,CASSFTTGSRQPQHF
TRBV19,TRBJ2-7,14,CASSTDRGPYEQYF
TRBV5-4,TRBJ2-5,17,CASSLGVLAGRPGTQYF
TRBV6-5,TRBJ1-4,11,CATAWGEKLFF
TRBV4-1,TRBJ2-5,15,CASSHPSDYQETQYF
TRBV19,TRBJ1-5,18,CASKPWTANMGGNQPQHF
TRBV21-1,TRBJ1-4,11,CATITNEKLFF
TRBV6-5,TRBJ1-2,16,CASSYSIGQANYGYTF
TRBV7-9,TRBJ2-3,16,CASSSAGRGLRDTQYF
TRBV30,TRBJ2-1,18,CAWEGQGAFHGGYNEQFF
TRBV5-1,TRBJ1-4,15,CASSLTGLANEKLFF
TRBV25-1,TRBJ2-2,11,CASKGQRELFF
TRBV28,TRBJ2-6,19,CASRTRTGTGASGANVLTF
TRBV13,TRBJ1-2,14,CASSPGRGSYGYTF